This T cell receptor (beta chain) was found in a study of response to subunit inactivated influenza vaccine. TCRdb independently ran MiXCR on the RT-PCR reads; one entry per CDR3 protein. The sample lists about half a million distinct CDR3 sequences, roughly 23% occurring once. Germline values: CDR1 SGHRS, CDR2 YFSETQ. V was clipped by 6 bases and J by 8 bases; unmatched bases: 13. This CDR3 contains 15 residues. The material sequenced was CD4+ T cells sorted from PBMCs, taken 4 to 6 days after vaccination. The clonotype was recovered from a man aged 45-65 years who received an inactivated influenza vaccine. The rearrangement joins TRBV5-1 to TRBJ1-2; 10 bases map to TRBD1. In nucleotides, the CDR3 is TGCGCCAGCACCTCCGGACAGGGGGGGACTATCGGCTACACCTTC. Translated, it gives CASTSGQGGTIGYTF.